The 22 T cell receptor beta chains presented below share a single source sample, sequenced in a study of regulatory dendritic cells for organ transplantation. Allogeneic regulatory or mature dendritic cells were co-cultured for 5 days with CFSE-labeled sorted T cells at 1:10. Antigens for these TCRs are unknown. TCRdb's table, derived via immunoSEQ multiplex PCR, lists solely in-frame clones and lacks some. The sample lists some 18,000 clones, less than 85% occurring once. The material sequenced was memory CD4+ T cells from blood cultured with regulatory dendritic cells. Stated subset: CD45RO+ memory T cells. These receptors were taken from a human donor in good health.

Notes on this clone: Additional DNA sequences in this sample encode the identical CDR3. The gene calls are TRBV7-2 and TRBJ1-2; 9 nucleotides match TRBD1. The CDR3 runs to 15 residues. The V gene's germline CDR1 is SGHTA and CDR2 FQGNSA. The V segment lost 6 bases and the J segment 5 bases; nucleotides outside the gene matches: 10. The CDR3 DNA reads TGTGCCAGCAGGCAACAGGGGGCTAACTCATATGGCTACACCTTC. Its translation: CASRQQGANSYGYTF.

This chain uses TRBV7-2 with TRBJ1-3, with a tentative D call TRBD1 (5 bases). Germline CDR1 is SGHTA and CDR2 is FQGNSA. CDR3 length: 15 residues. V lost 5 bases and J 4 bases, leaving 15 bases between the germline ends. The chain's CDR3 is CASSQGRLGGNTIYF. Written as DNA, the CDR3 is TGTGCCAGCAGCCAGGGACGTCTGGGGGGAAACACCATATATTTT.

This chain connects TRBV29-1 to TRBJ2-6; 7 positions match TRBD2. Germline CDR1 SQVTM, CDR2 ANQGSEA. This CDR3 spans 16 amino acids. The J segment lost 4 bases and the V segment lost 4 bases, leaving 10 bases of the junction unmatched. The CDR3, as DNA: TGCAGCGTTGGGGCGGGAGCCCCCTCGGGGGCCAACGTCCTGACTTTC. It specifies CSVGAGAPSGANVLTF.

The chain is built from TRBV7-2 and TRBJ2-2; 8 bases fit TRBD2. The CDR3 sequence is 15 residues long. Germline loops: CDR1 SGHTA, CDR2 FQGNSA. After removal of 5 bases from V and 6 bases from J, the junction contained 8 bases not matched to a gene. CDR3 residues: CASSPRLALAGELFF. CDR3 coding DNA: TGTGCCAGCAGCCCCCGACTAGCGTTGGCCGGGGAGCTGTTTTTT.

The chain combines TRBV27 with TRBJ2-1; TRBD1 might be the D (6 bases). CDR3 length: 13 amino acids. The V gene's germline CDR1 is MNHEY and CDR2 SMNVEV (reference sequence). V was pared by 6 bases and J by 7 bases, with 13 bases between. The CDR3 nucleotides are TGTGCCAGCAGATTAAACAGGGCTAATGAGCAGTTCTTC. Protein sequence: CASRLNRANEQFF.

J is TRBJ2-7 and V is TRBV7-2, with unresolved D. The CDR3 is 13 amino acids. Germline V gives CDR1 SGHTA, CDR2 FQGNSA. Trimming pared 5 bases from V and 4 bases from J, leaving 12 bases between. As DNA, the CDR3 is TGTGCCAGCAGCCAACCACCTCTGTACGAGCAGTACTTC. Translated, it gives CASSQPPLYEQYF.

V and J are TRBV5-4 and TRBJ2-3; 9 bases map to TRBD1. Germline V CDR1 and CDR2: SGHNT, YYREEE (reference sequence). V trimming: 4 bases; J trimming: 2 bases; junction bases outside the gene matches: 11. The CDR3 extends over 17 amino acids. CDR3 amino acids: CASSIYRGQFSTDTQYF. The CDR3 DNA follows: TGTGCCAGCAGCATTTACAGGGGGCAATTCTCCACAGATACGCAGTATTTT.

The CDR3 region is CASSLRRELNLDEQFF. The DNA of the CDR3 is TGTGCCAGCAGCTTGCGGCGGGAGTTGAATCTCGATGAGCAGTTCTTC. The rearrangement uses TRBV11-2 and TRBJ2-1; 7 nucleotides align to TRBD2. The V segment lost 3 bases and the J segment 8 bases; nucleotides outside the gene matches: 13. Per the germline V gene, CDR1 is SGHAT and CDR2 is FQNNGV. The CDR3 sequence is 16 residues long.

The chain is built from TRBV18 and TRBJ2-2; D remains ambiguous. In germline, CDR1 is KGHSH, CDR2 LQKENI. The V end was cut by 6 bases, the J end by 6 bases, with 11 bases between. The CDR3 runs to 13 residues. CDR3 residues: CASSLPRAGELFF. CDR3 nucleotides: TGTGCCAGCTCGCTCCCTCGGGCCGGGGAGCTGTTTTTT.

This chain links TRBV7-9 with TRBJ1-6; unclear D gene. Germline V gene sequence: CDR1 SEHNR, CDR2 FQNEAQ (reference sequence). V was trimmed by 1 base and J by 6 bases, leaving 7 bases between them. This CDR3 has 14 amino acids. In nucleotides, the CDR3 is TGTGCCAGCAGCTTAGAGAGGAGTAATTCACCCCTCCACTTT. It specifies CASSLERSNSPLHF.

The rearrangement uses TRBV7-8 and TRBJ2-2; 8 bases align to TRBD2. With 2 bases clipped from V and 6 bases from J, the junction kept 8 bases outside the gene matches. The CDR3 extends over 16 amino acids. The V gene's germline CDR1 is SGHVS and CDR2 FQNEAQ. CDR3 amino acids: CASSLRRIGGAGELFF. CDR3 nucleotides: TGTGCCAGCAGCTTAAGAAGAATCGGGGGGGCCGGGGAGCTGTTTTTT.

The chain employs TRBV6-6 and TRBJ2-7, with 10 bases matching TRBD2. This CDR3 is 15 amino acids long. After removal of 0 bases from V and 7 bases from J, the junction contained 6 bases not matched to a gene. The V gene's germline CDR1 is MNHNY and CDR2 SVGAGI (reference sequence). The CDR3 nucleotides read TGTGCCAGCAGTTACTCTAGCGGGAGGACGGGGGAGCAGTACTTC. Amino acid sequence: CASSYSSGRTGEQYF.

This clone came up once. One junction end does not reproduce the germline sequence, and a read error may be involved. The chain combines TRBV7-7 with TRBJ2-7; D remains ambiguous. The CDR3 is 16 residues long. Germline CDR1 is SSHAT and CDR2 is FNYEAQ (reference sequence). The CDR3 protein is CASSFLVSTHSYEQYF. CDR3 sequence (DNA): TGTGCTAGCAGCTTTTTAGTATCCACCCACTCCTACGAGCAGTACTTC.

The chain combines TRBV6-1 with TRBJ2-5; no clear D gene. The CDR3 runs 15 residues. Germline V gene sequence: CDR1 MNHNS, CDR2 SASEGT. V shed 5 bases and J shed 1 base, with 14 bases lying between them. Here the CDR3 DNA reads TGTGCCAGCAGTAATATACAGCTTCTCCAAGAGACCCAGTACTTC. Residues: CASSNIQLLQETQYF.

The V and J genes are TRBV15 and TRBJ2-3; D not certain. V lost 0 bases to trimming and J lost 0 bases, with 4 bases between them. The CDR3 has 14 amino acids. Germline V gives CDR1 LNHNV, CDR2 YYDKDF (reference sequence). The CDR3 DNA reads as TGTGCCACCAGCAGAGATGGCAGCACAGATACGCAGTATTTT. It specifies CATSRDGSTDTQYF.

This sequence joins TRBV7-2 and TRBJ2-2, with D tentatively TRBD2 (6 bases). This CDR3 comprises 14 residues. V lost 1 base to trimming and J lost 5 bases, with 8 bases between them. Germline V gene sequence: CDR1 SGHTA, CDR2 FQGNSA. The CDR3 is CASSLGAGTGELFF. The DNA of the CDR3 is TGTGCCAGCAGCTTAGGCGCGGGAACCGGGGAGCTGTTTTTT.

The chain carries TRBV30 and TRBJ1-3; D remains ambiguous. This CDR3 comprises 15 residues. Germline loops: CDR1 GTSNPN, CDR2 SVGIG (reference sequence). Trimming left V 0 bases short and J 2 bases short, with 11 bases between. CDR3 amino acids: CAWSVGGVTGNTIYF. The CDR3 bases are TGTGCCTGGAGTGTGGGTGGAGTAACTGGAAACACCATATATTTT. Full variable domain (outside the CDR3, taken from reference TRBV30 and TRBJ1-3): SQTIHQWPATLVQPVGSPLSLECTVEGTSNPNLYWYRQAAGRGLQLLFYSVGIGQISSEVPQNLSASRPQDRQFILSSKKLLLSDSGFYLCAWSVGGVTGNTIYFGEGSWLTVV.

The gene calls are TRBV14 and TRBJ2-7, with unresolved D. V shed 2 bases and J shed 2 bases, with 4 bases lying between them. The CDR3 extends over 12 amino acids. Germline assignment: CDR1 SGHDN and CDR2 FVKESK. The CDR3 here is CASSQSAYEQYF. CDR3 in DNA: TGTGCCAGCAGCCAAAGTGCCTACGAGCAGTACTTC.

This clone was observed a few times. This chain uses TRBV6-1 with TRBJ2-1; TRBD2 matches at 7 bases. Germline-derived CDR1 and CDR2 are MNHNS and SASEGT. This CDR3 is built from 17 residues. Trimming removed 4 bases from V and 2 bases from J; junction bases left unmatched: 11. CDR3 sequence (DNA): TGTGCCAGCAGTGCCGGCACCACTAGCGAACCCTACAATGAGCAGTTCTTC. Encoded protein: CASSAGTTSEPYNEQFF.

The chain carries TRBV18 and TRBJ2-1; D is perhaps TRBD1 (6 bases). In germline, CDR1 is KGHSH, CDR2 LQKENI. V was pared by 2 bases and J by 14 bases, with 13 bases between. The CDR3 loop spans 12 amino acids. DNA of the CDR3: TGTGCCAGCTCACCATCAGACAGGTTGAAGTTCTTC. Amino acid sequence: CASSPSDRLKFF.

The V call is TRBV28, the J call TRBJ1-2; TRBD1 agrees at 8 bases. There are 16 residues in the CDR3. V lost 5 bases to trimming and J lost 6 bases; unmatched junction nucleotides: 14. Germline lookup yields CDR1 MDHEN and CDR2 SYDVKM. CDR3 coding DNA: TGTGCCAGCAGTCCAACGGACAGGGCTCGGCAAAATGGCTACACCTTC. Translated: CASSPTDRARQNGYTF.

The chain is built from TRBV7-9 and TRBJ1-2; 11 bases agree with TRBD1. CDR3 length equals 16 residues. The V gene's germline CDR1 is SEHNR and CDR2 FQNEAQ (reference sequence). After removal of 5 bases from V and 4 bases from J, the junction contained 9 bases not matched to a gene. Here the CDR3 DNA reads TGTGCCAGCAGCGTCGATCCGGGACAGGGGGGCTATGGCTACACCTTC. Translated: CASSVDPGQGGYGYTF.